What follows is one T cell receptor beta chain and its context. In nominal health when sampled, donors likely had unrecorded immune exposures nonetheless. This record belongs to a study of cytomegalovirus exposure and HLA in healthy donors. The PCR used 60 Vbeta and 13 Jbeta primers. Assay: immunoSEQ multiplex PCR; the TCRdb copy retains only in-frame clones and omits some. The sample carries under 200,000 clones, roughly 80% recorded once. The J segment lost 5 bases and the V segment lost 0 bases, leaving 4 bases of the junction unmatched. The CDR3 has 16 amino acids. CDR1 and CDR2 from the germline V gene are SGDLS and YYNGEE.

The receptor's source is a woman aged 18-30 years in good health and CMV-seronegative. This chain joins TRBV9 and TRBJ2-3, with 12 bases fitting TRBD2. Sequences were obtained from PBMCs. Here the CDR3 reads CASSVGTSGTLDTQYF. CDR3 DNA sequence: TGTGCCAGCAGCGTAGGGACTAGCGGGACCCTAGATACGCAGTATTTT.